This T cell receptor (beta chain) came from a study of blood T cell repertoires in COVID-19. Authors' processing steps: Amplification from reference gene primers served as the basis for estimated nucleated cell counts. Sequencing was performed with immunoSEQ multiplex PCR; in TCRdb, only in-frame clones are kept and a portion is missing. V and J calls and clone size are given by that table; D and trimming were obtained from the DNA. The sample lists 90,000 to 95,000 clones; around nine tenths were seen once. Germline V gene lookup returns CDR1 ENHRY and CDR2 SYGVKD. Trimming cost V 0 bases and J 5 bases; bases outside gene matches: 5. The CDR3 contains 15 residues.

Material: peripheral blood. The chain is built from TRBV10-3 and TRBJ2-3, with 7 bases matching TRBD1. This TCR was sampled from a woman between 65 and 79 years old with acute or convalescent COVID-19. For the CDR3, the DNA is TGTGCCATCAGTGAGTCAAAGGGGGCAGGAGATACGCAGTATTTT. This codes for CAISESKGAGDTQYF.